This T cell receptor beta chain was identified during a study of cytomegalovirus exposure and HLA in healthy donors. Overall study: There were 88 million or so unique TCRs (from HLA-typed donors) in an early data release.

Points from the study as a whole: What was likely a sequencing artifact was a cluster of highly shared sequence variants. Per published reports, the classifier diagnosed cytomegalovirus status with high specificity and sensitivity.

CDR3 length: 15 amino acids. CDR1 is SGHDT, CDR2 YYEEEE, per germline. It was with 60 Vbeta and 13 Jbeta primers that the PCR ran. Measured with immunoSEQ multiplex PCR; TCRdb has only the in-frame clones, and not every one. The data hold tens of thousands of clones, with around 85% observed a single time. With regard to this clone: Its antigen is not known.

The clonotype comes from a woman in her forties or fifties in good health and CMV-seronegative. The source material was PBMCs. The V call is TRBV5-6, the J call TRBJ2-5; 8 bases match TRBD2. The J call may be mistaken, given a closer DNA end match to TRBJ2-7. The CDR3 loop reads CASSLGGRSSYEQYF. The CDR3 coding sequence is TGTGCCAGCAGCTTGGGCGGGAGGAGCTCCTACGAGCAGTACTTC.